This TCR beta chain was retrieved from a study of CD8 T cells in ankylosing spondylitis. General study findings and limits: About 8 highly homologous variants made up a TCR beta motif that seemed to typify ankylosing spondylitis blood. Certain motif variants had earlier been reported in reactive arthritis synovial fluid and blood. Reports say disease-linked clones showed up significantly more in matched ankylosing spondylitis synovial fluid. Disease-associated clones were CD8+ and fairly uncommon in peripheral blood.

Germline CDR1 MGHDK, CDR2 SYGVNS. J was trimmed by 2 bases and V by 3 bases; bases with no gene match: 3. CDR3 length equals 15 residues. The table lists this clonotype with a few counts. Its antigen remains unknown. With molecular barcodes, quantitative 5'-RACE was used to make the TCR beta libraries. TCRdb processed the 5' RACE reads anew with MiXCR; each CDR3 protein has one entry. This table has more than 600,000 distinct CDR3 sequences, around 19% appearing once. Sequencing was performed on blood, either unsorted or a sorted T cell fraction (not recorded which). The rearrangement links TRBV25-1 to TRBJ1-4; 7 nucleotides align to TRBD1. The sequence derives from a male donor with ankylosing spondylitis. CDR3 amino acids: CASSDTQGTNEKLFF. CDR3 nucleotides: TGTGCCAGCAGTGACACACAGGGGACTAATGAAAAACTGTTTTTT.